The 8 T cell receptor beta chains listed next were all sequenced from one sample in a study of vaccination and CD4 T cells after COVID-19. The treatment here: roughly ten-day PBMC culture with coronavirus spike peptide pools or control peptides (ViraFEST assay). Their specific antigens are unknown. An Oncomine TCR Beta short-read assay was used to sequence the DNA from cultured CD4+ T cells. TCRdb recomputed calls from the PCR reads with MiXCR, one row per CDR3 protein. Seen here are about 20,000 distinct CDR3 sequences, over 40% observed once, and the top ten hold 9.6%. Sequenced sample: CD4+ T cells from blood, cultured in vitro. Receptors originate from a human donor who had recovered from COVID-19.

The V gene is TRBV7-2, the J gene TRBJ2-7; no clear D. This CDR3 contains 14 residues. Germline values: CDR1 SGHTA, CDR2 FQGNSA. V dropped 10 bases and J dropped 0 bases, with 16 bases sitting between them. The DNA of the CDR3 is TGTGCCACCTCATGGGTGGGTAGCTCCTACGAGCAGTACTTC. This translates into CATSWVGSSYEQYF.

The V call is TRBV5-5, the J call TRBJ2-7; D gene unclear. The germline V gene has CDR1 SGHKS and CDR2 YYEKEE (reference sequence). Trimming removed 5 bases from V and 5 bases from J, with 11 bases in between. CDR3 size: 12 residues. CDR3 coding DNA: TGTGCCAGCAGGATGGTGGTTGACGAGCAGTACTTC. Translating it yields CASRMVVDEQYF.

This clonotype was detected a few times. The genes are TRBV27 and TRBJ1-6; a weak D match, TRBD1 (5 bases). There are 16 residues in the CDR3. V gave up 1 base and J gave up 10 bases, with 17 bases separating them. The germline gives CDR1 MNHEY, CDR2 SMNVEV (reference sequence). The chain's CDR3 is CASSLLGRAVSSPLHF. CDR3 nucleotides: TGTGCCAGCAGTTTATTAGGCAGGGCCGTCAGCTCACCCCTCCACTTT.

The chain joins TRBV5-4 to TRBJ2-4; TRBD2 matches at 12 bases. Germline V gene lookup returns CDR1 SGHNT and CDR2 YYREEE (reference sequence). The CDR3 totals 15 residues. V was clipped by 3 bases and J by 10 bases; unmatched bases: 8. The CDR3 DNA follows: TGTGCCAGCAGCTGGACTAGCGGGAAGTTAAAGATTCAGTACTTC. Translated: CASSWTSGKLKIQYF. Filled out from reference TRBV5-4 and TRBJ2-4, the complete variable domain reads ETGVTQSPTHLIKTRGQQVTLRCSSQSGHNTVSWYQQALGQGPQFIFQYYREEENGRGNFPPRFSGLQFPNYSSELNVNALELDDSALYLCASSWTSGKLKIQYFGAGTRLSVL.

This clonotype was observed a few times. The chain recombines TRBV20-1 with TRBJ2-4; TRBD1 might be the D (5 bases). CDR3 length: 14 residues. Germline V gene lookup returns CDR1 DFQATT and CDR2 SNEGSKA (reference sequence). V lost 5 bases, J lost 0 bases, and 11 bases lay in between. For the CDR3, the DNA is TGCAGTGCTGCCTCAGGGCTAGCCAAAAACATTCAGTACTTC. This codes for CSAASGLAKNIQYF.

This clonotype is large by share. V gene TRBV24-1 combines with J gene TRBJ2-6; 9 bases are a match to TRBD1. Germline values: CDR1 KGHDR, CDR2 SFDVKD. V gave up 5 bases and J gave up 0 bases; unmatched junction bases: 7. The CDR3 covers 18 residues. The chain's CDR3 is CATSGSGTGSSGANVLTF. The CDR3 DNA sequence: TGTGCCACCAGTGGGTCGGGGACAGGGAGCTCTGGGGCCAACGTCCTGACTTTC.

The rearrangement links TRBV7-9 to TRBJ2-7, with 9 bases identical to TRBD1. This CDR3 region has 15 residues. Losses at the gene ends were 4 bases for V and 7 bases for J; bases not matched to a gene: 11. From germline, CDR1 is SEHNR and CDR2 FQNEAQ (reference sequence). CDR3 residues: CASSSLQGARLEQYF. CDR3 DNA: TGTGCCAGCAGCTCCTTACAGGGGGCGCGTTTAGAGCAGTACTTC.

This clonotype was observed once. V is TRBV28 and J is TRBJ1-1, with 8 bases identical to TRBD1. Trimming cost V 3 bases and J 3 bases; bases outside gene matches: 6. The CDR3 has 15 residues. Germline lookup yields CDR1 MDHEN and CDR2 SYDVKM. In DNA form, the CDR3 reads TGTGCCAGCAGTTTTCGGGCAGGGGGCTACACTGAAGCTTTCTTT. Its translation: CASSFRAGGYTEAFF.